Presented here are 20 T cell receptor beta chains from one specimen sequenced in a study of cytomegalovirus exposure and HLA in healthy donors. 60 Vbeta and 13 Jbeta primers were used in PCR. Libraries were prepared by immunoSEQ multiplex PCR; TCRdb keeps only in-frame clonotypes and omits some of them. This table holds some 130,000 clones, roughly 9.7% found once. Sequencing used PBMCs. Receptors originate from a man aged 50 to 60 in good health and CMV-seronegative.

The J gene is TRBJ2-1, the V gene TRBV5-1; TRBD2 might be the D (5 bases). The germline gives CDR1 SGHRS, CDR2 YFSETQ. The CDR3 totals 14 residues. Trimming left V 4 bases short and J 2 bases short, with 10 bases between. CDR3 residues: CASSRKRAYNEQFF. As DNA, the CDR3 is TGCGCCAGCAGCCGGAAGAGGGCCTACAATGAGCAGTTCTTC.

The table lists this clone with a few counts. The rearrangement uses TRBV7-3 and TRBJ2-1, with TRBD2 identical over 10 bases. Germline CDR1 reads SGHTA; CDR2 reads FQGTGA. The CDR3 totals 14 residues. The junction had 2 bases not matched to a gene; V was cut back by 3 bases and J by 6 bases. CDR3 in amino acids: CASSLGTSVNEQFF. CDR3 sequence (DNA): TGTGCCAGCAGCTTGGGGACTAGCGTCAATGAGCAGTTCTTC.

This clone was observed a handful of times. V usage is TRBV7-3 and J usage is TRBJ1-6; D gene unclear. The CDR3 runs to 13 residues. Between the trimmed V and J ends, which lost 3 bases and 7 bases, there was a span of 7 bases. Germline CDR1 SGHTA, CDR2 FQGTGA. The CDR3 nucleotides read TGTGCCAGCAGCTTCAGTGAAAATTCACCCCTCCACTTT. It is translated as CASSFSENSPLHF.

The sample holds a few counts of this clone. This sequence joins TRBV5-1 and TRBJ2-3; 10 bases align to TRBD1. Germline V gene data show CDR1 as SGHRS and CDR2 as YFSETQ. V was pared by 3 bases and J by 2 bases, with 12 bases of the junction left unmatched. This CDR3 spans 18 amino acids. CDR3 sequence: CASSYHSTGTGDTDTQYF. CDR3 DNA sequence: TGCGCCAGCAGCTATCATTCAACCGGGACAGGGGACACAGATACGCAGTATTTT.

As regards this clone: The CDR3 end shows no conserved phenylalanine or tryptophan, and so a read error is likely. The DNA is omitted, as the CDR3 cannot be located on it reliably, and the CDR3 follows TCRdb's listing. The identical CDR3 is also encoded by other nucleotide sequences in the sample. V is TRBV30 and J is TRBJ2-3; TRBD2, as called in the table, went unchecked against the DNA. The CDR3 is 13 residues long, ends included. Per the germline V gene, CDR1 is GTSNPN and CDR2 is SVGIG (reference sequence). The CDR3 loop reads CAWVGLGTDTKYL.

The chain links TRBV7-9 to TRBJ1-2; no firm D call. CDR1 and CDR2 from the germline V gene are SEHNR and FQNEAQ (reference sequence). V was cut by 7 bases and J by 3 bases, with 15 bases left in between. The CDR3 length is 14 residues. CDR3 in amino acids: CASTLSGEDYGYTF. The CDR3 bases are TGTGCCAGCACTCTCAGCGGGGAGGACTATGGCTACACCTTC.

This clone showed up just a few times. The V gene is TRBV6-6, the J gene TRBJ2-3; 14 bases align to TRBD2. After removal of 3 bases from V and 4 bases from J, the junction contained 3 bases not matched to a gene. CDR3 size: 16 residues. Germline CDR1 and CDR2: MNHNY and SVGAGI (reference sequence). CDR3 in amino acids: CASSYGTSGSSDTQYF. The DNA for the CDR3 is TGTGCCAGCAGTTATGGGACTAGCGGGAGTTCAGATACGCAGTATTTT.

The chain joins TRBV5-1 to TRBJ2-7; the D gene is possibly TRBD1 (5 bases). The CDR3 spans 14 residues. Deletions cut 3 bases from V and 3 bases from J, with 13 bases between. Germline assignment: CDR1 SGHRS and CDR2 YFSETQ. CDR3 sequence (DNA): TGCGCCAGCAGCTGGAAAAGTCAGGGCTACGAGCAGTACTTC. Encoded protein: CASSWKSQGYEQYF.

This clone was recorded a few times. The chain carries TRBV5-4 and TRBJ1-1, with 9 bases fitting TRBD1. In germline, CDR1 is SGHNT, CDR2 YYREEE (reference sequence). This CDR3 region has 17 residues. V trimming: 4 bases; J trimming: 5 bases; junction bases outside the gene matches: 15. This CDR3 reads CASSGRTGDSLKTEAFF. The DNA for the CDR3 is TGTGCCAGCAGCGGTCGGACAGGGGACTCATTAAAGACTGAAGCTTTCTTT.

This clone has more than one count but fewer than ten. The V and J genes are TRBV6-6 and TRBJ2-1; TRBD2 might be the D (7 bases). Germline V gives CDR1 MNHNY, CDR2 SVGAGI (reference sequence). The CDR3 sequence is 12 residues long. V dropped 2 bases and J dropped 13 bases, with 12 bases sitting between them. The CDR3 DNA sequence: TGTGCCAGCAGTTACGAGGGGGGGTTTCAGTTCTTC. Its translation is CASSYEGGFQFF.

The V gene is TRBV2, the J gene TRBJ2-1, with TRBD2 matching over 11 bases. Germline assignment: CDR1 SNHLY and CDR2 FYNNEI. V lost 5 bases, J lost 4 bases, and 4 bases stayed unmatched. This CDR3 has 15 residues. The CDR3 sequence: CASSTGTSGYNEQFF. Written as DNA, the CDR3 is TGTGCCAGCAGTACCGGGACTAGCGGTTACAATGAGCAGTTCTTC.

The chain is built from TRBV18 and TRBJ1-4, with D tentatively TRBD1 (5 bases). V gave up 4 bases and J gave up 0 bases, with 9 bases separating them. The germline V gene has CDR1 KGHSH and CDR2 LQKENI. This CDR3 is built from 15 residues. This CDR3 is CASSLGPATNEKLFF. CDR3 nucleotides: TGTGCCAGCTCACTGGGGCCCGCAACTAATGAAAAACTGTTTTTT.

This clone was detected only a few times. The rearrangement uses TRBV30 and TRBJ1-2; D ambiguous. Looked up from germline, CDR1 is GTSNPN and CDR2 is SVGIG (reference sequence). Trimming took off 2 bases at V and 8 bases at J, with 21 bases between the two ends. The CDR3 is 15 residues long. CDR3 nucleotide sequence: TGTGCCTGGAGTTTTTACCCCTCCGGTGCCTCGGGCTACACCTTC. This encodes CAWSFYPSGASGYTF.

This clone is a singleton in its sample. The J gene is TRBJ2-6, the V gene TRBV4-1; 8 bases are a match to TRBD1. Unmatched junction bases numbered 5, after V lost 4 bases and J lost 0 bases. CDR1 MGHRA and CDR2 YSYEKL come from the germline V gene. The CDR3 is 17 residues long. CDR3 in amino acids: CASSPGQESSGANVLTF. The DNA for the CDR3 is TGCGCCAGCAGCCCGGGACAGGAGAGCTCTGGGGCCAACGTCCTGACTTTC.

This clone was recorded a few times. This chain connects TRBV7-8 to TRBJ2-5; 9 positions match TRBD1. The CDR3 has 14 amino acids. Unmatched junction bases numbered 6, after V lost 5 bases and J lost 5 bases. The V gene's germline CDR1 is SGHVS and CDR2 FQNEAQ. CDR3 nucleotide sequence: TGTGCCAGCAGCCTACAGGGGGCCGGTGAGACCCAGTACTTC. This gives the protein CASSLQGAGETQYF.

This clone showed up just a few times. This chain uses TRBV4-1 with TRBJ1-2; tentatively, D is TRBD1 (5 bases). This CDR3 spans 15 amino acids. CDR1 and CDR2 (germline): MGHRA, YSYEKL. Trimming took off 0 bases at V and 3 bases at J, with 11 bases between the two ends. The DNA for the CDR3 is TGCGCCAGCAGCCAAGATGGGCGACAGCACTATGGCTACACCTTC. Translating gives CASSQDGRQHYGYTF.

The V gene is TRBV5-1, the J gene TRBJ2-7; D is perhaps TRBD2 (7 bases). Trimming pared 4 bases from V and 0 bases from J, leaving 14 bases between. The CDR3 contains 15 residues. CDR1 and CDR2 (germline): SGHRS, YFSETQ. The chain's CDR3 is CASSPYGGLSYEQYF. The CDR3 DNA reads TGCGCCAGCAGCCCATACGGGGGGCTCTCCTACGAGCAGTACTTC.

This clone was seen more than once but under ten times. This rearrangement joins TRBV7-7 to TRBJ2-1; 7 bases are shared with TRBD1. V lost 5 bases and J lost 4; bases outside the gene matches: 5. This CDR3 is built from 14 residues. Germline CDR1 is SSHAT and CDR2 is FNYEAQ (reference sequence). CDR3 nucleotides: TGTGCCAGCAGCCCAGGGACAGCTTACAATGAGCAGTTCTTC. Its protein product is CASSPGTAYNEQFF.

The chain combines TRBV19 with TRBJ1-3; D possibly corresponds to TRBD1 (6 bases). The CDR3 covers 15 residues. V was clipped by 3 bases and J by 0 bases, with 9 bases between them. CDR1 and CDR2 (germline): LNHDA, SQIVND (reference sequence). The CDR3 region has the DNA TGTGCCAGTAGTATGGACAGTTACTCTGGAAACACCATATATTTT. Translating gives CASSMDSYSGNTIYF. The entire variable domain, with the rest obtained from reference TRBV19 and TRBJ1-3, is as follows: DGGITQSPKYLFRKEGQNVTLSCEQNLNHDAMYWYRQDPGQGLRLIYYSQIVNDFQKGDIAEGYSVSREKKESFPLTVTSAQKNPTAFYLCASSMDSYSGNTIYFGEGSWLTVV.

This clone was detected only a few times. V gene TRBV4-1 combines with J gene TRBJ2-3; 10 bases match TRBD2. The CDR3 is made up of 16 amino acids. The germline V gene has CDR1 MGHRA and CDR2 YSYEKL. V lost 3 bases, J lost 2 bases, and 5 bases stayed unmatched. The CDR3 region has the DNA TGCGCCAGCAGCCAGTTTAGCGGGGGGAACACAGATACGCAGTATTTT. This codes for CASSQFSGGNTDTQYF.